The 14 T cell receptor beta chains below were found in one sample sequenced in a study of blood T cell repertoires in COVID-19. Only in-frame clones appear in the TCRdb table, and some are missing; sequencing was by immunoSEQ multiplex PCR. The sample consists of 250,000 to 300,000 clones, around nine tenths of them appearing once. The material sequenced was PBMCs or T cells enriched from blood (not recorded which). The receptors originated from a woman between 25 and 40 years old who had recovered from COVID-19.

The chain carries TRBV18 and TRBJ2-2; possible D gene TRBD2, 6 bases. Germline V gene sequence: CDR1 KGHSH, CDR2 LQKENI. The CDR3 spans 17 residues. Trimming left V 5 bases short and J 5 bases short, with 21 bases between. The CDR3: CASSKRTAEGRTGELFF. In nucleotides, the CDR3 is TGTGCCAGCTCAAAAAGAACAGCGGAGGGGCGGACCGGGGAGCTGTTTTTT. The entire variable domain, with the rest obtained from reference TRBV18 and TRBJ2-2, is as follows: NAGVMQNPRHLVRRRGQEARLRCSPMKGHSHVYWYRQLPEEGLKFMVYLQKENIIDESGMPKERFSAEFPKEGPSILRIQQVVRGDSAAYFCASSKRTAEGRTGELFFGEGSRLTVL.

J is TRBJ1-2 and V is TRBV5-4, with a possible D match to TRBD1 (5 bases). Trimming took off 4 bases at V and 5 bases at J, with 9 bases between the two ends. The length of the CDR3 is 12 residues. The germline V gene encodes CDR1 SGHNT and CDR2 YYREEE (reference sequence). The DNA for the CDR3 is TGTGCCAGCAGCACCGCAGGGTATGGCTACACCTTC. Residues: CASSTAGYGYTF.

The chain uses TRBV28 and TRBJ2-3; 9 nucleotides line up with TRBD2. The CDR3 consists of 15 residues. Germline-derived CDR1 and CDR2 are MDHEN and SYDVKM. V lost 6 bases, J lost 5 bases, and 9 bases stayed unmatched. This chain's CDR3 is CASSRTSAAKDTQYF. Written as DNA, the CDR3 is TGTGCCAGCAGCCGGACTAGCGCAGCTAAAGATACGCAGTATTTT. The full variable domain, rest sourced from reference TRBV28 and TRBJ2-3, is DVKVTQSSRYLVKRTGEKVFLECVQDMDHENMFWYRQDPGLGLRLIYFSYDVKMKEKGDIPEGYSVSREKKERFSLILESASTNQTSMYLCASSRTSAAKDTQYFGPGTRLTVL.

The chain uses TRBV5-4 and TRBJ2-7; 15 bases align to TRBD2. V lost 4 bases, J lost 7 bases, and 6 bases stayed unmatched. The length of the CDR3 is 15 residues. The germline V gene encodes CDR1 SGHNT and CDR2 YYREEE (reference sequence). The CDR3 region has the DNA TGTGCCAGCAGCACGGGACTAGCGGGAGGAAGAGAGCAGTACTTC. It yields the protein CASSTGLAGGREQYF.

V and J are TRBV7-6 and TRBJ2-3; 7 nucleotides agree with TRBD2. The V gene's germline CDR1 is SGHVS and CDR2 FNYEAQ. V lost 3 bases and J lost 1; bases outside the gene matches: 7. This CDR3 contains 16 residues. The CDR3 sequence: CASSFSSGGGTDTQYF. CDR3 bases: TGTGCCAGCAGCTTTTCTAGCGGAGGGGGCACAGATACGCAGTATTTT.

This rearrangement joins TRBV9 to TRBJ2-1, with D tentatively TRBD1 (6 bases). From germline, CDR1 is SGDLS and CDR2 YYNGEE. V lost 0 bases and J 8 bases, leaving 6 bases between the germline ends. This CDR3 is built from 12 residues. CDR3 sequence (DNA): TGTGCCAGCAGCGTAGACAGGGATGAGCAGTTCTTC. This gives the protein CASSVDRDEQFF.

CDR3 coding DNA: TGTGCCAGCAGCCTAAGTCTAGCGGGAGCGGACGAGCAGTACTTC. It yields the protein CASSLSLAGADEQYF. This chain links TRBV14 with TRBJ2-7; 10 positions match TRBD2. Germline assignment: CDR1 SGHDN and CDR2 FVKESK. The CDR3 runs 15 residues. The V gene end was trimmed by 4 bases and the J gene end by 5 bases; junction bases not matched to a gene: 8.

The rearrangement links TRBV5-4 to TRBJ2-1, with D uncertain. Trimming took off 6 bases at V and 4 bases at J, with 20 bases between the two ends. The CDR3 runs to 16 residues. The germline CDR1 and CDR2 sequences are SGHNT and YYREEE (reference sequence). CDR3 in amino acids: CASTDPTSNPYNEQFF. In DNA, the CDR3 is TGTGCCAGCACCGATCCAACTTCGAACCCTTACAATGAGCAGTTCTTC.

The rearrangement joins TRBV5-1 to TRBJ2-3; D possibly corresponds to TRBD1 (6 bases). CDR3 length: 15 residues. V dropped 3 bases and J dropped 3 bases, with 14 bases sitting between them. In germline, CDR1 is SGHRS, CDR2 YFSETQ. The CDR3 region has the DNA TGCGCCAGCAGCTCGCGTGGACAGCTAACAGATACGCAGTATTTT. Translation: CASSSRGQLTDTQYF.

The chain couples TRBV9 to TRBJ1-5; 11 bases line up with TRBD1. Germline assignment: CDR1 SGDLS and CDR2 YYNGEE. CDR3 length: 15 amino acids. V lost 0 bases to trimming and J lost 5 bases; unmatched junction nucleotides: 1. CDR3: CASSVAGQGDQPQHF. The CDR3, as DNA: TGTGCCAGCAGCGTAGCGGGACAGGGGGATCAGCCCCAGCATTTT.

Only one count was recorded for this clone. The J gene is TRBJ2-3, the V gene TRBV7-3; the match to TRBD2 covers 10 bases. CDR3 length equals 17 residues. V was clipped by 3 bases and J by 2 bases; unmatched bases: 8. In germline, CDR1 is SGHTA, CDR2 FQGTGA. The CDR3 here is CASSLRPLAGITDTQYF. The CDR3 DNA reads as TGTGCCAGCAGCTTGAGGCCACTAGCGGGAATCACAGATACGCAGTATTTT.

The gene calls are TRBV5-6 and TRBJ1-1; a possible D gene is TRBD1 (5 bases). V was shortened by 4 bases and J by 6 bases, with 22 bases between the two germline ends. The germline V gene encodes CDR1 SGHDT and CDR2 YYEEEE. The CDR3 loop spans 16 amino acids. CDR3 nucleotides: TGTGCCAGCAGCCCAAGGTCTGGTTCAGGGTTCGCTGAAGCTTTCTTT. It codes for CASSPRSGSGFAEAFF.

V usage is TRBV4-1 and J usage is TRBJ2-2, with a weak D call TRBD2 (5 bases). The germline CDR1 and CDR2 sequences are MGHRA and YSYEKL. The V and J ends lost 0 bases and 2 bases respectively, with 10 bases between them. This CDR3 has 16 amino acids. In nucleotides, the CDR3 is TGCGCCAGCAGCCAAGATCCTAGCCGAAACACCGGGGAGCTGTTTTTT. Translating it yields CASSQDPSRNTGELFF.

The chain employs TRBV2 and TRBJ2-3, with TRBD2 matching 11 bases. J lost 6 bases, V lost 6 bases, and 11 bases had no gene match. CDR1 and CDR2 from the germline V gene are SNHLY and FYNNEI. CDR3 length equals 16 residues. The CDR3 reads CASRKSSGRARDTQYF. The CDR3 DNA reads TGTGCCAGCAGAAAGAGTAGCGGGAGGGCCCGGGATACGCAGTATTTT.